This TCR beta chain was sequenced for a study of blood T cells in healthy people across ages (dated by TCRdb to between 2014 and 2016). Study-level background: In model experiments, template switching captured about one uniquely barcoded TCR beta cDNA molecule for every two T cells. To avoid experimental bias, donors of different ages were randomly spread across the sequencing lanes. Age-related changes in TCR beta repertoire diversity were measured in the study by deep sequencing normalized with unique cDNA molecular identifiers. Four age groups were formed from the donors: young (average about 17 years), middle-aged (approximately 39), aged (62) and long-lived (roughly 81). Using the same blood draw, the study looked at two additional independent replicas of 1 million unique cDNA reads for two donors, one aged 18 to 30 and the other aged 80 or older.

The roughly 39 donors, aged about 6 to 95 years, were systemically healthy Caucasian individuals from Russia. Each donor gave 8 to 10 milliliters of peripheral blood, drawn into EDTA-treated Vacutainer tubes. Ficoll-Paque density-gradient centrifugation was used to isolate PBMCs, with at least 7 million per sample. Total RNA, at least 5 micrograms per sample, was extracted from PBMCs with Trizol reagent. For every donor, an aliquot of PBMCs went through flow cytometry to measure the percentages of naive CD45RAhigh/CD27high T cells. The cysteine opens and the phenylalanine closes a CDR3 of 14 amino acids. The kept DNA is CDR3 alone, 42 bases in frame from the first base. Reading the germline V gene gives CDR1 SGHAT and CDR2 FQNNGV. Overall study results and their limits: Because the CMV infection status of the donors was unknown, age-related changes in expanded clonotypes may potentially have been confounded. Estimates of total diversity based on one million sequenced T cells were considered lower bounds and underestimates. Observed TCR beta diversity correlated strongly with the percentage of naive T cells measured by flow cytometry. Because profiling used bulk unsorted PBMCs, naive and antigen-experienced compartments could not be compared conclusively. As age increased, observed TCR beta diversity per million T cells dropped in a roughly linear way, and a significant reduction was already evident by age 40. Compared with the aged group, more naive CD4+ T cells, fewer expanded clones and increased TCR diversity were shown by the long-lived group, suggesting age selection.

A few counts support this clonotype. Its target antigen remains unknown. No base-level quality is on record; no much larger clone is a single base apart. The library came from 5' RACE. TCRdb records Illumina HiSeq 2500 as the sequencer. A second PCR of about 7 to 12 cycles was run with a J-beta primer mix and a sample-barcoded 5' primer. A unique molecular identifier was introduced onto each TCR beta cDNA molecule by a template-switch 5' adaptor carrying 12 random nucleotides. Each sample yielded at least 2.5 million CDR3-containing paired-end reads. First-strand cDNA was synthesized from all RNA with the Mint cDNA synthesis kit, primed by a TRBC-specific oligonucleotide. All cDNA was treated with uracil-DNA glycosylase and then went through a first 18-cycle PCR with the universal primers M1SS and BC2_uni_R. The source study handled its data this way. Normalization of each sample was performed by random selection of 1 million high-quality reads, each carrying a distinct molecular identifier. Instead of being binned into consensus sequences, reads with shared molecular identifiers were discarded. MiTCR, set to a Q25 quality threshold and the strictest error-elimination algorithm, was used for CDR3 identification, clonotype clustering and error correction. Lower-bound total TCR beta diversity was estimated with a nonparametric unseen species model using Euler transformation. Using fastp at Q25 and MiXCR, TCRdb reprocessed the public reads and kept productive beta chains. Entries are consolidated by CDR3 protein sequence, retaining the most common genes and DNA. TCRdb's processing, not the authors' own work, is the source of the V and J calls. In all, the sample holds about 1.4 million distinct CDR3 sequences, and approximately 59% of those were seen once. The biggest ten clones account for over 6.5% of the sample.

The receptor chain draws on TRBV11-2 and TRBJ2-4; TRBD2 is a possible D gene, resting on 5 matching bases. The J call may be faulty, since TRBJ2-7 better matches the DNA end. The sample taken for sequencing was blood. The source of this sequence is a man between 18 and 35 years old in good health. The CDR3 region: CASRPLRAGYEQYF. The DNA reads TGTGCCAGCCGTCCTTTGCGGGCAGGCTACGAGCAGTACTTC.